Sequencing of this T cell receptor beta chain was carried out in a study of OX40 agonist ivuxolimab in advanced cancers. Turning to the study itself: Dosing consisted of intravenous ivuxolimab at 0.01 to 10 mg/kg every 2 weeks. Partial responses were achieved by three patients, of whom one had hepatocellular carcinoma and two had cutaneous melanoma.

This CDR3 is 15 amino acids long. Deletions cut 2 bases from V and 5 bases from J, with 15 bases between. The germline gives CDR1 SNHLY, CDR2 FYNNEI. The protocol was immunoSEQ multiplex PCR, while the TCRdb copy is restricted to in-frame clones and leaves out a portion. This table has about 64,000 clones, 70% to 90% appearing once. Findings and caveats of the study: Certain nonresponders likewise exhibited a low normalized T-cell clonal expansion. Dose levels from 0.1 to 3.0 mg/kg saw CD4+ and CD8+ blood T cells expand clonally by week 6.

Concerning this clone itself: Its antigen remains unidentified.

This clonotype was sampled from an adult with an advanced solid tumor such as melanoma, head and neck, liver or kidney cancer. The material was CD4+ or CD8+ T cells sorted from blood, obtained in a trial of the OX40 agonist ivuxolimab. The chain joins TRBV2 to TRBJ1-1; D is unresolved. Here the CDR3 reads CASSETLGSWTEAFF. As DNA, the CDR3 is TGTGCCAGCAGTGAAACCCTGGGAAGTTGGACTGAAGCTTTCTTT. Full variable domain (missing parts from reference TRBV2 and TRBJ1-1): EPEVTQTPSHQVTQMGQEVILRCVPISNHLYFYWYRQILGQKVEFLVSFYNNEISEKSEIFDDQFSVERPDGSNFTLKIRSTKLEDSAMYFCASSETLGSWTEAFFGQGTRLTVV.